These 24 T cell receptor beta chains were sequenced from one sample in a study of cytomegalovirus exposure and HLA in healthy donors. Use of 60 Vbeta and 13 Jbeta primers characterized the PCR. The repertoire was sequenced with immunoSEQ multiplex PCR; TCRdb's copy has only in-frame clones and lacks some. This sample has about 130,000 clones, with around three quarters found just once. The specimen sequenced was PBMCs. The receptors shown here come from a man aged 30 to 39 in good health.

This clone appeared a few times. The gene calls are TRBV6-6 and TRBJ1-2, with TRBD1 identical over 7 bases. Germline V gene sequence: CDR1 MNHNY, CDR2 SVGAGI (reference sequence). The CDR3 is 14 amino acids. Germline trimming cut 7 bases from V and 4 bases from J; bases unmatched to any gene: 9. The CDR3 nucleotides are TGTGCCAGCACCTTACTCGGGACAGTCTATGGCTACACCTTC. This gives the protein CASTLLGTVYGYTF.

V and J are TRBV7-2 and TRBJ2-1; TRBD2 aligns across 7 bases. The junction had 10 bases not matched to a gene; V was cut back by 1 base and J by 10 bases. CDR1 SGHTA and CDR2 FQGNSA come from the germline V gene. CDR3 length: 15 residues. Written as DNA, the CDR3 is TGTGCCAGCAGCTTAGGACTAGCTAGCCCCATGGAGCAGTTCTTC. Translating gives CASSLGLASPMEQFF. Full variable domain (rest looked up from reference TRBV7-2 and TRBJ2-1): GAGVSQSPSNKVTEKGKDVELRCDPISGHTALYWYRQSLGQGLEFLIYFQGNSAPDKSGLPSDRFSAERTGGSVSTLTIQRTQQEDSAVYLCASSLGLASPMEQFFGPGTRLTVL.

This clone was counted only a few times. The J gene is TRBJ1-1, the V gene TRBV19, with D maybe TRBD1 (6 bases). This CDR3 is 16 amino acids long. The germline V gene has CDR1 LNHDA and CDR2 SQIVND (reference sequence). Between the trimmed V and J ends, which lost 6 bases and 5 bases, there was a span of 22 bases. CDR3: CASSRWGGLGRTEAFF. The CDR3 DNA is TGTGCCAGTAGCCGATGGGGGGGGCTGGGGAGAACTGAAGCTTTCTTT.

The V gene is TRBV6-5, the J gene TRBJ1-2, with 7 bases identical to TRBD1. The germline V gene has CDR1 MNHEY and CDR2 SVGAGI. Losses at the gene ends were 6 bases for V and 4 bases for J; bases not matched to a gene: 5. The CDR3 loop spans 13 amino acids. The chain's CDR3 is CASRRDSLYGYTF. CDR3 coding DNA: TGTGCCAGCAGAAGGGACAGCCTCTATGGCTACACCTTC.

The chain carries TRBV25-1 and TRBJ1-2; unclear D gene. V lost 3 bases, J lost 7 bases, and 6 bases lay in between. Germline V gives CDR1 MGHDK, CDR2 SYGVNS. This CDR3 comprises 11 residues. The CDR3 loop is CASSDPSGYTF. CDR3 bases: TGTGCCAGCAGTGACCCGAGTGGCTACACCTTC.

The J gene is TRBJ1-5, the V gene TRBV6-1; D call uncertain. The germline V gene has CDR1 MNHNS and CDR2 SASEGT. This CDR3 contains 14 residues. The germline V and J ends were trimmed by 2 bases and 4 bases, with 9 bases remaining between them. This CDR3 reads CASSERTGNQPQHF. CDR3 DNA: TGTGCCAGCAGTGAAAGGACGGGGAATCAGCCCCAGCATTTT.

The CDR3 spells CASSSTPHNEQFF. The CDR3 coding sequence is TGTGCCAGCTCTTCGACTCCTCACAATGAGCAGTTCTTC. This chain connects TRBV9 to TRBJ2-1; D call uncertain. The CDR3 totals 13 residues. Trimming took 7 bases from V and 5 from J, leaving 13 bases between them. Per the germline V gene, CDR1 is SGDLS and CDR2 is YYNGEE. The full variable domain, its missing parts supplied by reference TRBV9 and TRBJ2-1, is DSGVTQTPKHLITATGQRVTLRCSPRSGDLSVYWYQQSLDQGLQFLIQYYNGEERAKGNILERFSAQQFPDLHSELNLSSLELGDSALYFCASSSTPHNEQFFGPGTRLTVL.

V gene TRBV11-3 combines with J gene TRBJ2-7, with 7 bases lining up with TRBD2. Germline V CDR1 and CDR2: SGHNT, YENEEA. V dropped 4 bases and J dropped 2; count of bases not matched to a gene: 5. The CDR3 is 14 amino acids. This CDR3 reads CASSYWTSAYEQYF. The CDR3 region has the DNA TGTGCCAGCAGCTACTGGACTAGTGCCTACGAGCAGTACTTC.

The V call is TRBV7-6, the J call TRBJ2-3, with TRBD1 identical over 11 bases. Germline assignment: CDR1 SGHVS and CDR2 FNYEAQ. The V gene end was trimmed by 3 bases and the J gene end by 5 bases; junction bases not matched to a gene: 7. This CDR3 contains 16 residues. CDR3 region: CASSFPGQGAEDTQYF. The CDR3 DNA reads as TGTGCCAGCAGCTTCCCTGGACAGGGGGCTGAAGATACGCAGTATTTT.

The table lists this clone with a few counts. The V and J genes are TRBV6-5 and TRBJ1-1, with 9 positions matching TRBD1. Germline CDR1 is MNHEY and CDR2 is SVGAGI. Trimming cost V 6 bases and J 5 bases; bases outside gene matches: 4. This CDR3 has 13 residues. CDR3 nucleotides: TGTGCCAGCAGACAGGGGGCTGGGACTGAAGCTTTCTTT. It codes for CASRQGAGTEAFF.

This clone has a handful of counts. This sequence joins TRBV10-1 and TRBJ2-7, with 10 bases lining up with TRBD2. The germline gives CDR1 WNHNN, CDR2 SYGVQD (reference sequence). Unmatched junction bases numbered 3, after V lost 0 bases and J lost 4 bases. The CDR3 has 15 amino acids. CDR3 in amino acids: CASSESGSGRYEQYF. The CDR3 bases are TGCGCCAGCAGTGAGTCGGGTAGCGGGAGGTACGAGCAGTACTTC.

The chain has TRBV6-5 and TRBJ2-7; D gene ambiguous. The CDR3 runs to 12 residues. Germline lookup yields CDR1 MNHEY and CDR2 SVGAGI. V was clipped by 6 bases and J by 0 bases, with 6 bases between them. CDR3 sequence reads: CASRSSSYEQYF. In nucleotides, the CDR3 is TGTGCCAGCAGGAGTAGCTCCTACGAGCAGTACTTC.

This clone was seen only a few times. The rearrangement links TRBV19 to TRBJ2-1; possible D gene TRBD2, 7 bases. The CDR3 totals 14 residues. The ends were cut back, 7 bases at V and 7 bases at J, with 17 bases in the middle. The germline gives CDR1 LNHDA, CDR2 SQIVND (reference sequence). Written as DNA, the CDR3 is TGTGCCAGTATTGGCAGGGAGGGGGAGAATGAGCAGTTCTTC. It specifies CASIGREGENEQFF.

This sequence joins TRBV28 and TRBJ2-5, with 7 bases lining up with TRBD2. The V gene's germline CDR1 is MDHEN and CDR2 SYDVKM. This CDR3 has 16 residues. V shed 1 base, J shed 3 bases, and the junction held 8 bases outside the gene matches. CDR3 DNA sequence: TGTGCCAGCAGTTTATTGGGGGGGAGGGCCGAAGAGACCCAGTACTTC. Its translation: CASSLLGGRAEETQYF. The full variable domain, its missing parts supplied by reference TRBV28 and TRBJ2-5, is DVKVTQSSRYLVKRTGEKVFLECVQDMDHENMFWYRQDPGLGLRLIYFSYDVKMKEKGDIPEGYSVSREKKERFSLILESASTNQTSMYLCASSLLGGRAEETQYFGPGTRLLVL.

The chain has TRBV6-6 and TRBJ2-2; 7 bases line up with TRBD2. Germline CDR1 reads MNHNY; CDR2 reads SVGAGI (reference sequence). The ends lost 4 bases at V and 11 bases at J; junction bases unmatched: 13. This CDR3 has 15 amino acids. Here the CDR3 DNA reads TGTGCCAGCAGTTCCCCCTCGGGACTACCCAGAGAGCTGTTTTTT. The encoded protein is CASSSPSGLPRELFF.

The chain joins TRBV18 to TRBJ2-5, with 9 bases that match TRBD2. CDR1 is KGHSH, CDR2 LQKENI, per germline. The CDR3 runs 14 residues. V lost 3 bases and J lost 2; bases outside the gene matches: 1. CDR3 DNA: TGTGCCAGCTCACCGACTAGCGGACAAGAGACCCAGTACTTC. Translated: CASSPTSGQETQYF.

V is TRBV28 and J is TRBJ1-4, with D unresolved. Trimming stripped 3 bases from V and 7 bases from J, with 12 bases between. The germline V gene has CDR1 MDHEN and CDR2 SYDVKM. The CDR3 consists of 14 residues. The CDR3 DNA reads as TGTGCCAGCAGTTTCCGGGGTAGCGGTGAAAAACTGTTTTTT. Its protein product is CASSFRGSGEKLFF.

V gene TRBV28 combines with J gene TRBJ1-2; D not certain. Germline CDR1 and CDR2: MDHEN and SYDVKM. The CDR3 covers 13 residues. Trimming shortened V by 8 bases and J by 2 bases, and 12 bases separated the two germline ends. CDR3 residues: CASYGRGNYGYTF. The CDR3 region has the DNA TGTGCCAGCTACGGTCGAGGGAACTATGGCTACACCTTC.

This clone occurred once. The CDR3 region has the DNA TGTGCCAGCAGCTCAGGGTCAGCGGGTCGAGGGTACTTC. Amino acid sequence: CASSSGSAGRGYF. V is TRBV7-9 and J is TRBJ2-7; weak D call: TRBD2 (6 bases). V lost 4 bases to trimming and J lost 12 bases, with 19 bases between them. Germline V gives CDR1 SEHNR, CDR2 FQNEAQ (reference sequence). The CDR3 totals 13 residues.

The CDR3 spells CASSLGQGVPYEQYF. The CDR3 nucleotides are TGTGCCAGCAGCTTGGGACAGGGGGTTCCCTACGAGCAGTACTTC. The rearrangement uses TRBV5-4 and TRBJ2-7; 9 bases align to TRBD1. CDR3 length: 15 amino acids. Germline assignment: CDR1 SGHNT and CDR2 YYREEE (reference sequence). V dropped 0 bases and J dropped 2; count of bases not matched to a gene: 3.

Only one count was recorded for this clone. This chain connects TRBV21-1 to TRBJ2-5; the table assigns TRBD1, which was not confirmed against the DNA. TRBV21-1 is labeled a pseudogene. This CDR3 spans 15 amino acids. CDR3 coding DNA: TGTGCCAGCAGCAAATCCGGGACACCCATTGGGCCCCAGTACTTC. Translated: CASSKSGTPIGPQYF.

The V call is TRBV27, the J call TRBJ1-5; D gene unclear. The CDR3 consists of 16 residues. Trimming took 2 bases from V and 0 from J, leaving 11 bases between them. The germline V gene has CDR1 MNHEY and CDR2 SMNVEV (reference sequence). In DNA, the CDR3 is TGTGCCAGCAGTTTAACCAGGCCTTATAGCAATCAGCCCCAGCATTTT. It codes for CASSLTRPYSNQPQHF.

The chain uses TRBV13 and TRBJ1-2, with 11 bases identical to TRBD1. With 5 bases clipped from V and 7 bases from J, the junction kept 9 bases outside the gene matches. CDR1 and CDR2 (germline): PRHDT, FYEKMQ (reference sequence). The CDR3 sequence is 15 residues long. The CDR3 DNA follows: TGTGCCAGCAGCCATATCGGACAGGGGGCTTTTGGCTACACCTTC. Its translation: CASSHIGQGAFGYTF.

As for this clone: A junction end diverges from the germline sequence, so it may reflect a read error. This chain uses TRBV11-2 with TRBJ1-3; D not certain. Germline lookup yields CDR1 SGHAT and CDR2 FQNNGV. This CDR3 has 12 residues. The CDR3 DNA sequence: TGTGCCAGCAGCTTAGTTGGAGACACCATATATTTT. Its translation: CASSLVGDTIYF.